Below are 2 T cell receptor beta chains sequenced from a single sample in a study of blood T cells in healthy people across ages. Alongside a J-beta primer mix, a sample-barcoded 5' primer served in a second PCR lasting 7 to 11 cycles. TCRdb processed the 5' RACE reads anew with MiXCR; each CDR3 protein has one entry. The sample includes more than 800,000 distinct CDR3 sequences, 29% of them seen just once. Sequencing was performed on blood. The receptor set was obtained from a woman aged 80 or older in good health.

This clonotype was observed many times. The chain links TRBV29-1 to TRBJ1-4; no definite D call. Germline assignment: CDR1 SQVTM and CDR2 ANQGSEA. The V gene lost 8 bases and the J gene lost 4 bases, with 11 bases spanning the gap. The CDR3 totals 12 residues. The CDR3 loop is CSPPRDNEKLFF. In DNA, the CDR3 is TGCAGCCCTCCCCGGGATAATGAAAAACTGTTTTTT.

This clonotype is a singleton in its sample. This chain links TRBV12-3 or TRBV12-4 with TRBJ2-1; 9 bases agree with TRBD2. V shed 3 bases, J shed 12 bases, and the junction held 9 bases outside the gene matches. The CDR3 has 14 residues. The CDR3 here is CASSFAGGRAGQFF. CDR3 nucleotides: TGTGCCAGCAGTTTTGCCGGCGGGAGGGCCGGGCAGTTCTTC.